This entry is about one T cell receptor beta chain. Those enrolled, adults aged roughly 18 to 89 years, came from about 24 US areas. These data originate in a study of blood T cell repertoires in COVID-19. Germline V gives CDR1 LNHDA, CDR2 SQIVND (reference sequence). The CDR3 consists of 16 residues. V was clipped by 5 bases and J by 7 bases; unmatched bases: 9. In the study's own analysis: Researchers report that nucleated cell counts were estimated from reference gene primer amplification. Repertoires were generated with immunoSEQ multiplex PCR, while TCRdb's copy carries only in-frame clones and drops some. For V, J and clone size, that table is used; D and trimming come from the DNA. Among fewer than 400,000 clones listed, approximately 88% were seen once.

This chain links TRBV19 with TRBJ1-6, with 9 bases that match TRBD1. The TCR originated in a woman under 30 who had recovered from COVID-19. The sequenced sample was PBMCs or T cells enriched from blood (not recorded which). This chain's CDR3 is CASSVIGQGTNSPLHF. CDR3 nucleotide sequence: TGTGCCAGTAGTGTTATTGGACAGGGGACGAATTCACCCCTCCACTTT.